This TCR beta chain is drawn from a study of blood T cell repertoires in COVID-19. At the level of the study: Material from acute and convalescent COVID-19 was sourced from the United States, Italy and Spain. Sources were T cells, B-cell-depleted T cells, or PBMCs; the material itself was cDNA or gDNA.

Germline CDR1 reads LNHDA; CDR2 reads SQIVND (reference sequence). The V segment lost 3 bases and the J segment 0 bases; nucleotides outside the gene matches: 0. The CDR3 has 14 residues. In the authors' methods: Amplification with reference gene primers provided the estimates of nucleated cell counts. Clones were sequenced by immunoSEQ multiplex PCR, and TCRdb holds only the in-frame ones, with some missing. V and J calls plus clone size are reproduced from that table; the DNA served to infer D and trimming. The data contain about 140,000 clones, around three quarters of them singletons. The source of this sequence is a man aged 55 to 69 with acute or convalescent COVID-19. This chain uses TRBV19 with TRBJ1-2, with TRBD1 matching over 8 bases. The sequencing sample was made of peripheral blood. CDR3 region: CASSMDRANYGYTF. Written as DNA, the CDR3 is TGTGCCAGTAGTATGGACAGGGCTAACTATGGCTACACCTTC.